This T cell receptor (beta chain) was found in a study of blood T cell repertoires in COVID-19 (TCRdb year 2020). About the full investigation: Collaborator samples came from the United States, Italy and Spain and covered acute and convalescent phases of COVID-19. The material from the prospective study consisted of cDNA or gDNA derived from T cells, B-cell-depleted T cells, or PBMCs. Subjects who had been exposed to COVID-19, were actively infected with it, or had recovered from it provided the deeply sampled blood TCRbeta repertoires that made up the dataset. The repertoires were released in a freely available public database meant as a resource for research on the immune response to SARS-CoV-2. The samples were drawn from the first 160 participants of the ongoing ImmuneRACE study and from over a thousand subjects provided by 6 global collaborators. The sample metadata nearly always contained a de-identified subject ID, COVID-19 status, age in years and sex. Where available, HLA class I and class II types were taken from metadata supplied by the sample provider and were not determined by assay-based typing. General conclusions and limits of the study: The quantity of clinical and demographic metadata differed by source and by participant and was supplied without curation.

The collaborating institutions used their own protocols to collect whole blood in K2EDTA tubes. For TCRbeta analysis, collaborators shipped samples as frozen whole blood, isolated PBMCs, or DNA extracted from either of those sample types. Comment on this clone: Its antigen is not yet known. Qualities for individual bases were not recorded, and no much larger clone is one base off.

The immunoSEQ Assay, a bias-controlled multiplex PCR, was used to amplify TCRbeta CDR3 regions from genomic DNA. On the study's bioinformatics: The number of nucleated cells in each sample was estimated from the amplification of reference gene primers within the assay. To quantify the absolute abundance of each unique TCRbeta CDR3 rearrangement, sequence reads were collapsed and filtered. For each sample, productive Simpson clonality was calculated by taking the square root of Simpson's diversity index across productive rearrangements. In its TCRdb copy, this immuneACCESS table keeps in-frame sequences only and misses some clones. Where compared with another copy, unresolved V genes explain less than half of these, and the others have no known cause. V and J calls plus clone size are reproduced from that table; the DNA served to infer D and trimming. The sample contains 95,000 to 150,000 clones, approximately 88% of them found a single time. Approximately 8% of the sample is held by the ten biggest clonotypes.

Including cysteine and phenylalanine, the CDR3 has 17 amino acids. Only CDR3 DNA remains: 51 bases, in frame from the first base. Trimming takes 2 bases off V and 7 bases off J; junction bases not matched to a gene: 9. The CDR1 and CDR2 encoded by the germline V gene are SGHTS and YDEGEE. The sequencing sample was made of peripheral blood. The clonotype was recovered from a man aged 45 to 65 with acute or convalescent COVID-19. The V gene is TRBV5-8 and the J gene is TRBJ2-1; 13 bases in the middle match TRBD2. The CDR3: CASSLRTSGRGDNEQFF. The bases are TGTGCCAGCAGCTTACGGACTAGCGGGAGAGGGGATAATGAGCAGTTCTTC.